This T cell receptor beta chain is drawn from a study of post-analysis software for immune sequencing data. As for the study in general: Recorded disease courses covered relapsing-remitting, secondary progressive and progressive-relapsing multiple sclerosis. Some patients had no subtype annotation. Findings and caveats of the study: When patients were compared with controls, 4 or 5 TRBV segments were more frequent, TRBV5-6, TRBV5-1 and TRBV20-1 among them. Same-batch samples co-clustered strongly by F measure.

cDNA libraries of TCR beta carried unique molecular identifiers. Each CDR3 protein gets one entry after TCRdb re-called the PCR reads with MiXCR. The table lists roughly 580,000 distinct CDR3 sequences, roughly 40% of them singletons. In regard to this clonotype: The antigen remains unidentified.

The CDR3 is made up of 15 amino acids. The V gene end was trimmed by 2 bases and the J gene end by 4 bases; junction bases not matched to a gene: 6. The origin of this receptor is a girl under 18 with multiple sclerosis. The specimen sequenced was blood. The rearrangement uses TRBV12-3 or TRBV12-4 and TRBJ1-2, with 8 bases identical to TRBD1. DNA of the CDR3: TGTGCCAGCAGTTTAAGGCAGGGGGCGATCTATGGCTACACCTTC. Amino acids: CASSLRQGAIYGYTF.